The 21 T cell receptor beta chains listed next were all sequenced from one sample in a study of response to subunit inactivated influenza vaccine. One entry per CDR3 protein results from TCRdb running MiXCR on the RT-PCR reads. The profile shows roughly 540,000 distinct CDR3 sequences, roughly 23% of them singletons. In addition, the sample was reused for a study of T cells expressing NK-cell markers. This second study notes: What made the TCR beta cDNA was 5'RACE template switching with UMIs.

The source material was CD4+ T cells sorted from PBMCs, sampled roughly 12 days after vaccination. The receptors were gathered from a middle-aged man who received an inactivated influenza vaccine.

This clonotype was counted between two and nine times. This rearrangement joins TRBV12-3 or TRBV12-4 to TRBJ2-6; TRBD1 is a possible D gene (5 bases). The CDR3 has 15 residues. Between the trimmed V and J ends, which lost 6 bases and 4 bases, there was a span of 13 bases. The CDR3 DNA is TGTGCCAGCAGCCCTACAGGTTCCGGGGCCAACGTCCTGACTTTC. Translating it yields CASSPTGSGANVLTF.

The CDR3 sequence: CASSSTGKTEAFF. CDR3 in DNA: TGTGCCAGCAGCTCAACAGGGAAGACTGAAGCTTTCTTT. The chain couples TRBV5-5 to TRBJ1-1, with a tentative D call TRBD1 (6 bases). The CDR3 loop spans 13 amino acids. The ends were cut back, 3 bases at V and 5 bases at J, with 11 bases in the middle. CDR1 SGHKS and CDR2 YYEKEE come from the germline V gene (reference sequence).

This clonotype was found many times. V and J are TRBV30 and TRBJ2-1; TRBD1 is a possible D gene (6 bases). Germline V gene data show CDR1 as GTSNPN and CDR2 as SVGIG (reference sequence). This CDR3 spans 15 amino acids. The V and J ends lost 1 base and 6 bases respectively, with 16 bases between them. The CDR3 DNA reads as TGTGCCTGGAGTGAGGCCGGGACACGCCTCAATGAGCAGTTCTTC. Amino acid sequence: CAWSEAGTRLNEQFF.

In regard to this clonotype: The junction does not match germline at one end; this may be a read error. V and J are TRBV4-3 and TRBJ1-2, with D possibly being TRBD1 (5 bases). CDR1 and CDR2 (germline): LGHNA, YSLEER. The CDR3 spans 12 residues. In DNA, the CDR3 is TGCGCCAGCAGCCAAGATGGGCGGGGCCCGATATTC. Encoded protein: CASSQDGRGPIF.

The gene calls are TRBV9 and TRBJ2-1, with TRBD2 matching 9 bases. This CDR3 has 18 residues. Unmatched junction bases numbered 11, after V lost 1 base and J lost 3 bases. Germline CDR1 SGDLS, CDR2 YYNGEE. The CDR3 is CASSVSVGSGGHYNEQFF. DNA of the CDR3: TGTGCCAGCAGCGTAAGCGTCGGTAGCGGGGGACACTACAATGAGCAGTTCTTC.

This rearrangement joins TRBV19 to TRBJ2-4, with D perhaps being TRBD1 or TRBD2 (5 bases each). The CDR3 totals 15 residues. The ends were cut back, 6 bases at V and 4 bases at J, with 16 bases in the middle. Germline loops: CDR1 LNHDA, CDR2 SQIVND (reference sequence). Here the CDR3 reads CASRTPGTDKNIQYF. CDR3 DNA sequence: TGTGCCAGTAGGACCCCCGGGACGGATAAAAACATTCAGTACTTC.

V is TRBV27 and J is TRBJ2-1; weak D call: TRBD2 (5 bases). In germline, CDR1 is MNHEY, CDR2 SMNVEV (reference sequence). The CDR3 has 13 amino acids. V lost 2 bases, J lost 6 bases, and 8 bases lay in between. In DNA, the CDR3 is TGTGCCAGCAGTTTAGGAGCGGCCAATGAGCAGTTCTTC. This codes for CASSLGAANEQFF.

The chain couples TRBV11-2 to TRBJ2-2, with 11 bases matching TRBD2. From germline, CDR1 is SGHAT and CDR2 FQNNGV. The CDR3 contains 17 residues. V shed 0 bases, J shed 5 bases, and the junction held 5 bases outside the gene matches. The CDR3 loop reads CASSLDRLAGGTGELFF. CDR3 DNA sequence: TGTGCCAGCAGCTTAGATAGGCTAGCGGGAGGAACCGGGGAGCTGTTTTTT.

J is TRBJ1-2 and V is TRBV3-1; D gene uncertain. V shed 0 bases and J shed 0 bases, with 20 bases lying between them. Germline V CDR1 and CDR2: LGHDT, YNNKEL (reference sequence). CDR3 length: 19 amino acids. For the CDR3, the DNA is TGTGCCAGCAGCCAAGATTTTTCGGCGCTCAGACCAACTAACTATGGCTACACCTTC. As protein: CASSQDFSALRPTNYGYTF.

This chain joins TRBV29-1 and TRBJ1-1; D unclear. This CDR3 region has 13 residues. Germline CDR1 SQVTM, CDR2 ANQGSEA. The V gene lost 6 bases and the J gene lost 1 base, with 12 bases spanning the gap. The CDR3 spells CSVGLAANTEAFF. CDR3 DNA: TGCAGCGTCGGCCTAGCAGCGAACACTGAAGCTTTCTTT.

J is TRBJ1-5 and V is TRBV20-1; no clear D. Trimming stripped 5 bases from V and 6 bases from J, with 20 bases between. The CDR3 consists of 15 residues. Germline V gene data show CDR1 as DFQATT and CDR2 as SNEGSKA (reference sequence). This CDR3 reads CSAYPEVGGIQPQHF. The CDR3 bases are TGCAGTGCTTACCCCGAGGTGGGAGGGATTCAGCCCCAGCATTTT.

V usage is TRBV12-3 or TRBV12-4 and J usage is TRBJ2-3; no clear D gene. With 5 bases removed from V and 1 base from J, the gap between germline ends came to 10 bases. The CDR3 loop spans 14 amino acids. CDR3 sequence reads: CASSPEKGTDTQYF. CDR3 coding DNA: TGTGCCAGCAGTCCCGAGAAGGGCACAGATACGCAGTATTTT.

The sample holds many counts of this clonotype. This chain uses TRBV29-1 with TRBJ1-5; D not certain. Germline loops: CDR1 SQVTM, CDR2 ANQGSEA. Trimming removed 8 bases at V and 0 bases at J, with 11 bases between. There are 13 residues in the CDR3. This CDR3 is CSTAENSNQPQHF. The CDR3 DNA reads TGCAGCACCGCAGAGAATAGCAATCAGCCCCAGCATTTT.

The chain couples TRBV7-9 to TRBJ2-1; TRBD2 aligns across 8 bases. Germline CDR1 and CDR2: SEHNR and FQNEAQ (reference sequence). The CDR3 consists of 15 residues. V was pared by 3 bases and J by 7 bases, with 8 bases of the junction left unmatched. The CDR3 sequence: CASSLGVGTRNEQFF. CDR3 DNA sequence: TGTGCCAGCAGCTTGGGGGTGGGGACTAGGAATGAGCAGTTCTTC.

The chain has TRBV7-9 and TRBJ2-3, with 12 bases identical to TRBD2. Germline trimming cut 5 bases from V and 3 bases from J; bases unmatched to any gene: 9. The CDR3 has 17 residues. Per germline, CDR1 SEHNR and CDR2 FQNEAQ (reference sequence). For the CDR3, the DNA is TGTGCCAGCAGCCCCACGGCCGGGACTAGCGGGACAGATACGCAGTATTTT. This encodes CASSPTAGTSGTDTQYF. The entire variable domain, with the rest obtained from reference TRBV7-9 and TRBJ2-3, is as follows: DTGVSQNPRHKITKRGQNVTFRCDPISEHNRLYWYRQTLGQGPEFLTYFQNEAQLEKSRLLSDRFSAERPKGSFSTLEIQRTEQGDSAMYLCASSPTAGTSGTDTQYFGPGTRLTVL.

The rearrangement links TRBV12-3 or TRBV12-4 to TRBJ2-1; 12 bases are shared with TRBD2. V trimming: 4 bases; J trimming: 2 bases; junction bases outside the gene matches: 9. The CDR3 is made up of 18 amino acids. CDR3 sequence: CASSSGLTSGGTYNEQFF. The CDR3 DNA reads TGTGCCAGCAGTTCCGGCCTAACTAGCGGGGGGACCTACAATGAGCAGTTCTTC.

This clonotype was picked up one time. The CDR3 protein is CASSYSERGGLNEQFF. The CDR3 nucleotides are TGTGCCAGCAGTTACTCGGAGCGGGGGGGCCTCAATGAGCAGTTCTTC. This rearrangement joins TRBV6-2 or TRBV6-3 to TRBJ2-1; 10 nucleotides line up with TRBD2. Germline assignment: CDR1 MNHEY and CDR2 SVGEGT. The V segment lost 0 bases and the J segment 6 bases; nucleotides outside the gene matches: 5. This CDR3 comprises 16 residues.

This chain connects TRBV20-1 to TRBJ2-1; TRBD1 or TRBD2 may be the D gene (5 bases each). With 6 bases removed from V and 0 bases from J, the gap between germline ends came to 15 bases. Germline V gene data show CDR1 as DFQATT and CDR2 as SNEGSKA (reference sequence). This CDR3 is 15 amino acids long. CDR3 in DNA: TGCAGTGCCCCGGGACCTCTAAGCTCCTACAATGAGCAGTTCTTC. It encodes CSAPGPLSSYNEQFF.

This clonotype turned up a few times. This rearrangement joins TRBV12-3 or TRBV12-4 to TRBJ2-1, with 9 bases lining up with TRBD2. The ends lost 3 bases at V and 7 bases at J; junction bases unmatched: 10. This CDR3 comprises 16 residues. In DNA, the CDR3 is TGTGCCAGCAGTTTCGCGGGAGGGACTAAGGGGAATGAGCAGTTCTTC. This gives the protein CASSFAGGTKGNEQFF.

This clonotype was counted many times. The rearrangement joins TRBV5-1 to TRBJ2-3; 10 bases line up with TRBD2. Trimming removed 5 bases from V and 4 bases from J; junction bases left unmatched: 4. Germline V gene data show CDR1 as SGHRS and CDR2 as YFSETQ. The CDR3 runs to 14 residues. CDR3 DNA: TGCGCCAGCAGGACGGGACTAGCGTCAGATACGCAGTATTTT. It yields the protein CASRTGLASDTQYF.

The chain is built from TRBV29-1 and TRBJ2-1; 14 bases align to TRBD2. The length of the CDR3 is 13 residues. Trimming at V came to 8 bases and at J to 5 bases, leaving 2 bases not matched to a gene. Germline assignment: CDR1 SQVTM and CDR2 ANQGSEA. CDR3 coding DNA: TGCAGCACGACTAGCGGGGGGGACAATGAGCAGTTCTTC. Its protein is CSTTSGGDNEQFF.